This T cell receptor beta chain emerged from a study of blood T cell repertoires in COVID-19 (dated by TCRdb to the early 2020s). A note on the overall study: Samples from collaborators originated in the United States, Italy and Spain and spanned both the acute and convalescent phases of COVID-19. The prospective study material was composed of cDNA or gDNA derived from T cells, B-cell-depleted T cells, or PBMCs. The dataset comprised deeply sampled blood TCRbeta repertoires from subjects exposed to, actively infected with, or recovered from COVID-19. The repertoires were released in a freely available public database meant as a resource for research on the immune response to SARS-CoV-2. The samples were drawn from the first 160 participants of the ongoing ImmuneRACE study and from more than 1,000 subjects provided by 6 global collaborators. Sample metadata almost always included a de-identified subject ID, COVID-19 status, age in years and sex. HLA class I and class II types, where available, came from metadata supplied by the sample provider rather than from assay-based typing. What the study reported, not specific to this receptor: The amount of clinical and demographic metadata varied by source and participant and was provided uncurated.

Sequences SGHNT (CDR1) and YYREEE (CDR2) are obtained from the germline V gene (reference sequence). From the cysteine through the phenylalanine, the CDR3 covers 14 amino acids. Just CDR3 DNA is preserved here, 42 bases in frame from base 1. The V end loses 6 bases and the J end loses 5 bases, and a stretch of 15 bases separates them. Remarks on this clone: The clone's antigen remains unknown. Per-base qualities were not stored, and no clone one base away is much larger.

Participants in the prospective study were enrolled through a virtual design, were aged roughly 18 to 100 years, and lived in approximately 25 United States geographic areas. In the prospective study, cohorts were assigned on the basis of participant-reported clinical history obtained from a screening survey and a study questionnaire. Recovered participants in ImmuneRACE Cohort 3 were defined as having two consecutive negative NP/OP PCR tests, clearance from a healthcare professional, or resolution of symptoms. Each participant in the prospective study had whole blood, serum and a nasopharyngeal or oropharyngeal swab collected by mobile phlebotomists. Additional blood draws and questionnaires over an approximately two-month period could optionally be provided by prospective study participants. Before DNA extraction, blood samples from the prospective study were shipped at room temperature or frozen.

The immunoSEQ Assay, a bias-controlled multiplex PCR, was used to amplify TCRbeta CDR3 regions from genomic DNA. In the original analysis: The number of nucleated cells in each sample was estimated by amplification of reference gene primers within the assay. To quantify the absolute abundance of each unique TCRbeta CDR3 rearrangement, sequence reads were collapsed and filtered. For each sample, productive Simpson clonality was calculated by taking the square root of Simpson's diversity index across productive rearrangements. Here the immuneACCESS table is served through TCRdb, limited to in-frame sequences with V and J called. Missing clones are a known gap in these copies; in checked studies unresolved V genes cover under half, and the rest lacks a known reason. V and J calls plus clone size are reproduced from that table; the DNA served to infer D and trimming. For this sample the table gives about 150,000 clones, of which roughly 75% were detected only once. The ten largest clonotypes hold about 6% of the sample.

The sequence was collected from a woman between 45 and 65 years old who had recovered from COVID-19. Sample: PBMCs or T cells enriched from blood (not recorded which). The sequence joins TRBV5-4 to TRBJ2-1; TRBD2 is possibly the D segment (5 matching bases). The nucleotides are TGTGCCAGCAATTTGGACCCACTAGACAATGAGCAGTTCTTC. The encoded protein is CASNLDPLDNEQFF.